Following are 30 T cell receptor beta chains from one sample sequenced in a study of blood T cell repertoires in COVID-19. Assay: immunoSEQ multiplex PCR; the TCRdb copy retains only in-frame clones and omits some. The table records 200,000 to 250,000 clones, about 84% of them present only once. The sample consisted of peripheral blood. The source is an elderly woman with COVID-19, enrolled during active disease.

V is TRBV4-1 and J is TRBJ1-6; 9 positions match TRBD1. The V segment lost 4 bases and the J segment 11 bases; nucleotides outside the gene matches: 12. CDR3 length: 16 amino acids. Germline lookup yields CDR1 MGHRA and CDR2 YSYEKL. The CDR3 bases are TGCGCCAGCAGCCCCCACTCGGGGACAGGGTTAACACCCCTCCACTTT. Translating it yields CASSPHSGTGLTPLHF.

This sequence joins TRBV13 and TRBJ1-6; 8 nucleotides match TRBD1. The germline V gene has CDR1 PRHDT and CDR2 FYEKMQ (reference sequence). The CDR3 runs 15 residues. The junction had 8 bases not matched to a gene; V was cut back by 5 bases and J by 8 bases. The CDR3 DNA reads TGTGCCAGCAGCCACGACAGGGGTGGGGATTCACCCCTCCACTTT. Translation: CASSHDRGGDSPLHF.

Only a few counts were recorded for this clone. The V call is TRBV6-5, the J call TRBJ1-4, with D possibly being TRBD1 (6 bases). Trimming shortened V by 8 bases and J by 0 bases, and 13 bases separated the two germline ends. The CDR3 length is 15 residues. Germline CDR1 and CDR2: MNHEY and SVGAGI. This chain's CDR3 is CASRRGATTNEKLFF. CDR3 bases: TGTGCCAGCCGGCGGGGGGCGACAACTAATGAAAAACTGTTTTTT.

CDR3 residues: CASSAGQGKGTEAFF. The CDR3 DNA reads as TGTGCCAGCAGCGCAGGACAGGGGAAGGGCACTGAAGCTTTCTTT. The chain recombines TRBV7-9 with TRBJ1-1, with TRBD1 identical over 9 bases. This CDR3 spans 15 amino acids. In germline, CDR1 is SEHNR, CDR2 FQNEAQ (reference sequence). The J segment lost 4 bases and the V segment lost 5 bases, leaving 8 bases of the junction unmatched. Combining the CDR3 with reference TRBV7-9 and TRBJ1-1 gives the whole variable domain DTGVSQNPRHKITKRGQNVTFRCDPISEHNRLYWYRQTLGQGPEFLTYFQNEAQLEKSRLLSDRFSAERPKGSFSTLEIQRTEQGDSAMYLCASSAGQGKGTEAFFGQGTRLTVV.

V and J are TRBV5-4 and TRBJ1-3, with 8 bases matching TRBD1. CDR1 and CDR2 (germline): SGHNT, YYREEE (reference sequence). Trimming removed 0 bases from V and 0 bases from J; junction bases left unmatched: 5. The CDR3 loop spans 17 amino acids. CDR3 sequence: CASSLAGGASSGNTIYF. CDR3 nucleotides: TGTGCCAGCAGCTTGGCAGGGGGCGCGTCCTCTGGAAACACCATATATTTT.

This clone turned up a few times. The chain is built from TRBV5-1 and TRBJ2-7; 9 bases agree with TRBD1. The CDR3 covers 14 residues. From germline, CDR1 is SGHRS and CDR2 YFSETQ. Unmatched junction bases numbered 3, after V lost 2 bases and J lost 3 bases. CDR3 nucleotides: TGCGCCAGCAGCTTAGGACAGGGGTTCTACGAGCAGTACTTC. Amino acid sequence: CASSLGQGFYEQYF.

By proportion, this clone is medium-sized. J is TRBJ1-5 and V is TRBV27; tentative D call: TRBD1 (5 bases). The V gene lost 0 bases and the J gene lost 7 bases, with 10 bases spanning the gap. The CDR3 loop spans 14 amino acids. Germline V gene sequence: CDR1 MNHEY, CDR2 SMNVEV (reference sequence). Written as DNA, the CDR3 is TGTGCCAGCAGTTTATCAAATCAGGGACAGCCCCAGCATTTT. Translated, it gives CASSLSNQGQPQHF.

The rearrangement joins TRBV7-9 to TRBJ1-4; a weak D match, TRBD1 (6 bases). The CDR3 is 14 residues long. CDR1 is SEHNR and CDR2 is FQNEAQ in the germline V gene (reference sequence). The V end was cut by 7 bases, the J end by 7 bases, with 16 bases between. This CDR3 reads CASTNRARTEKLFF. In DNA, the CDR3 is TGTGCCAGCACCAACAGGGCGAGGACTGAAAAACTGTTTTTT.

The chain uses TRBV7-8 and TRBJ2-3; D may be TRBD2 (6 bases). Between the trimmed V and J ends, which lost 1 base and 9 bases, there was a span of 11 bases. CDR1 and CDR2 from the germline V gene are SGHVS and FQNEAQ. The CDR3 is 13 residues long. CDR3 nucleotides: TGTGCCAGCAGCTTAGGCCTGGAGGGGACGCAGTATTTT. Translated: CASSLGLEGTQYF.

CDR3 protein: CASSTKTGENEKLFF. For the CDR3, the DNA is TGTGCCAGCAGCACCAAGACAGGGGAAAATGAAAAACTGTTTTTT. V gene TRBV5-4 combines with J gene TRBJ1-4, with 8 bases fitting TRBD1. The trim removed 4 bases at V and 5 bases at J, leaving 7 bases unmatched. Germline values: CDR1 SGHNT, CDR2 YYREEE (reference sequence). The CDR3 runs 15 residues.

This clone was seen only a few times. This specimen includes other DNA sequences encoding the same CDR3. This chain links TRBV3-1 (or the pseudogene TRBV3-2) with TRBJ1-3; no clear D. Germline CDR1 and CDR2: LGHDT and YNNKEL (reference sequence). The CDR3 consists of 14 residues. The V gene lost 0 bases and the J gene lost 4 bases, with 7 bases spanning the gap. In DNA form, the CDR3 reads TGTGCCAGCAGCCAAGATCTTCCCGGAAACACCATATATTTT. Its protein product is CASSQDLPGNTIYF.

The chain carries TRBV6-5 and TRBJ1-1; D not certain. Germline V lookup: CDR1 MNHEY, CDR2 SVGAGI. Trimming shortened V by 6 bases and J by 1 base, and 9 bases separated the two germline ends. This CDR3 comprises 13 residues. The CDR3 reads CASRTRGNTEAFF. The CDR3 DNA follows: TGTGCCAGCAGGACCCGGGGGAACACTGAAGCTTTCTTT.

V and J are TRBV6-2 or TRBV6-3 and TRBJ1-6, with a weak D call TRBD1 (5 bases). The CDR3 is 18 amino acids. Germline V gives CDR1 MNHEY, CDR2 SVGEGT. V lost 5 bases and J 8 bases, leaving 25 bases between the germline ends. The CDR3 bases are TGTGCCAGCAGTCCCCCCAATGTGGGTTCCGGGGGATATTCACCCCTCCACTTT. Translated, it gives CASSPPNVGSGGYSPLHF.

This rearrangement joins TRBV18 to TRBJ2-7; a weak D match, TRBD1 (6 bases). The CDR3 has 13 amino acids. Germline assignment: CDR1 KGHSH and CDR2 LQKENI. V was shortened by 6 bases and J by 4 bases, with 13 bases between the two germline ends. In DNA, the CDR3 is TGTGCCAGCTCCCCCAGGGGATGGTACGAGCAGTACTTC. This codes for CASSPRGWYEQYF.

The chain is built from TRBV6-5 and TRBJ1-1, with a possible D match to TRBD1 (5 bases). The CDR3 is 15 residues long. Trimming cost V 6 bases and J 10 bases, with 24 bases left between them. Per the germline V gene, CDR1 is MNHEY and CDR2 is SVGAGI. The DNA for the CDR3 is TGTGCCAGCAGCCCCCTTACAACCTGGGGCCCCGGAGCTTTCTTT. This encodes CASSPLTTWGPGAFF.

CDR3 in amino acids: CASSESKTSGSWDTQYF. In DNA, the CDR3 is TGTGCCAGCAGTGAATCTAAGACTAGCGGGAGTTGGGATACGCAGTATTTT. The V and J genes are TRBV6-1 and TRBJ2-3; 12 bases align to TRBD2. The CDR3 sequence is 17 residues long. Germline CDR1 and CDR2: MNHNS and SASEGT. V lost 2 bases, J lost 6 bases, and 9 bases stayed unmatched.

This chain uses TRBV11-2 with TRBJ2-3, with TRBD2 identical over 8 bases. This CDR3 has 15 amino acids. V gave up 8 bases and J gave up 0 bases; unmatched junction bases: 7. The germline gives CDR1 SGHAT, CDR2 FQNNGV. The CDR3 protein is CASRAGGSSTDTQYF. CDR3 DNA sequence: TGTGCCAGCCGGGCGGGAGGTTCTAGCACAGATACGCAGTATTTT.

The chain employs TRBV11-2 and TRBJ1-2; tentatively, D is TRBD1 (6 bases). V was trimmed by 3 bases and J by 2 bases, leaving 10 bases between them. Germline CDR1 and CDR2: SGHAT and FQNNGV. The CDR3 runs 14 residues. The CDR3 DNA is TGTGCCAGCAGCTTGTCCGGACAGAACTATGGCTACACCTTC. Amino acid sequence: CASSLSGQNYGYTF.

This clone turned up a few times. The gene calls are TRBV7-3 and TRBJ2-7; TRBD2 matches at 8 bases. The CDR3 spans 15 residues. J gave up 5 bases and V 5 bases, and 11 bases lay outside the gene matches. Germline V gene lookup returns CDR1 SGHTA and CDR2 FQGTGA. CDR3 sequence: CASSPGGQGIDEQYF. DNA of the CDR3: TGTGCCAGCAGCCCGGGGGGGCAGGGAATCGACGAGCAGTACTTC. Combining the CDR3 with reference TRBV7-3 and TRBJ2-7 gives the whole variable domain GAGVSQTPSNKVTEKGKYVELRCDPISGHTALYWYRQSLGQGPEFLIYFQGTGAADDSGLPNDRFFAVRPEGSVSTLKIQRTERGDSAVYLCASSPGGQGIDEQYFGPGTRLTVT.

The chain uses TRBV5-1 and TRBJ2-3, with 11 nucleotides matching TRBD2. The CDR3 length is 18 residues. Germline-derived CDR1 and CDR2 are SGHRS and YFSETQ. V lost 4 bases, J lost 3 bases, and 13 bases stayed unmatched. CDR3 sequence reads: CASSPTSGGTIQTDTQYF. CDR3 DNA: TGCGCCAGCAGCCCTACTAGCGGGGGCACGATACAAACAGATACGCAGTATTTT.

The chain uses TRBV29-1 and TRBJ2-5, with D perhaps TRBD1 (6 bases). Trimming cost V 1 base and J 5 bases, with 20 bases left between them. Germline CDR1 SQVTM, CDR2 ANQGSEA. The length of the CDR3 is 16 residues. The DNA for the CDR3 is TGCAGCGTTGAAGGGGGCAGAGGCAGGGGATACGAGACCCAGTACTTC. This sequence encodes CSVEGGRGRGYETQYF.

The genes are TRBV2 and TRBJ1-1; 7 bases line up with TRBD1. The J segment lost 4 bases and the V segment lost 5 bases, leaving 7 bases of the junction unmatched. The CDR3 covers 14 residues. The germline CDR1 and CDR2 sequences are SNHLY and FYNNEI. DNA for the CDR3: TGTGCCAGCAGTCCACAGGGGCCGAGCACTGAAGCTTTCTTT. This codes for CASSPQGPSTEAFF.

This chain joins TRBV7-2 and TRBJ2-2; TRBD1 is a possible D gene (5 bases). This CDR3 contains 16 residues. The ends were cut back, 1 base at V and 0 bases at J, with 9 bases in the middle. Looked up from germline, CDR1 is SGHTA and CDR2 is FQGNSA. CDR3 DNA sequence: TGTGCCAGCAGCTTAGAGGGGTCTTCGAACACCGGGGAGCTGTTTTTT. Protein product: CASSLEGSSNTGELFF. Full variable domain (missing parts from reference TRBV7-2 and TRBJ2-2): GAGVSQSPSNKVTEKGKDVELRCDPISGHTALYWYRQSLGQGLEFLIYFQGNSAPDKSGLPSDRFSAERTGGSVSTLTIQRTQQEDSAVYLCASSLEGSSNTGELFFGEGSRLTVL.

The chain has TRBV5-1 and TRBJ1-5, with D tentatively TRBD1 (5 bases). The germline V gene encodes CDR1 SGHRS and CDR2 YFSETQ. The germline V and J ends were trimmed by 0 bases and 4 bases, with 11 bases remaining between them. This CDR3 region has 15 residues. The CDR3 here is CASSLGQGTNQPQHF. DNA for the CDR3: TGCGCCAGCAGCTTGGGGCAGGGCACTAATCAGCCCCAGCATTTT.

This sequence joins TRBV19 and TRBJ1-3; perhaps TRBD1 as D (5 bases). This CDR3 is 14 amino acids long. Trimming removed 4 bases at V and 2 bases at J, with 9 bases between. Looked up from germline, CDR1 is LNHDA and CDR2 is SQIVND (reference sequence). The chain's CDR3 is CASSRGGAGNTIYF. CDR3 nucleotides: TGTGCCAGTAGTAGGGGAGGGGCTGGAAACACCATATATTTT.

The chain has TRBV2 and TRBJ2-5; D not certain. CDR3 length: 11 residues. Trimming cost V 5 bases and J 5 bases, with 6 bases left between them. Germline CDR1 reads SNHLY; CDR2 reads FYNNEI. The CDR3 DNA reads TGTGCCAGCAGTCTCAGGGAGACCCAGTACTTC. It translates to CASSLRETQYF.

The J gene is TRBJ2-7, the V gene TRBV5-1; 11 positions agree with TRBD2. CDR1 and CDR2 from the germline V gene are SGHRS and YFSETQ. This CDR3 is built from 12 residues. Germline trimming cut 10 bases from V and 3 bases from J; bases unmatched to any gene: 3. The CDR3 is CASGTSGYEQYF. The CDR3 bases are TGCGCCTCCGGGACTAGCGGCTACGAGCAGTACTTC.

The chain links TRBV19 to TRBJ2-3; 9 positions agree with TRBD1. Germline assignment: CDR1 LNHDA and CDR2 SQIVND (reference sequence). V lost 5 bases to trimming and J lost 3 bases; unmatched junction nucleotides: 9. The CDR3 is 16 residues long. The CDR3, as DNA: TGTGCCAGTAGTTACCCGGGACAGGGAAAAACAGATACGCAGTATTTT. Amino acids: CASSYPGQGKTDTQYF.

The chain has TRBV5-1 and TRBJ1-2; the D gene is possibly TRBD1 (5 bases). CDR1 is SGHRS and CDR2 is YFSETQ in the germline V gene. V lost 0 bases and J lost 14, with 29 bases in between. The CDR3 is made up of 17 amino acids. The CDR3 loop reads CASSLGLTGTLGYAGTF. The CDR3 DNA sequence: TGCGCCAGCAGCTTGGGCCTCACCGGGACCCTGGGGTACGCGGGAACCTTC.

The chain combines TRBV12-5 with TRBJ2-3; possible D gene TRBD2, 5 bases. CDR3 length: 14 amino acids. CDR1 is LGHNT, CDR2 FRNRAP, per germline. V lost 7 bases and J lost 2, with 13 bases in between. The CDR3: CASALTGSTDTQYF. CDR3 DNA sequence: TGTGCTAGTGCCCTAACGGGGTCCACAGATACGCAGTATTTT.